The clone carrying this T cell receptor beta chain appeared a single time. What it binds is not known. Produced via immunoSEQ multiplex PCR; TCRdb's table is partial and in-frame only. This table has approximately 140,000 clones, over 75% appearing once. This sample was taken from a study of T cell responses to AZD1222 COVID-19 vaccine. Overall study findings and caveats: There were vaccine-associated CD4 TCRs across spike, dominant at 160-218 and 743-854. Only a handful of AZD1222 recipients, six or seven in all, had baseline seropositivity. Sampling captured repertoires only after the peak T cell response.

The ends were cut back, 4 bases at V and 5 bases at J, with 15 bases in the middle. CDR1 and CDR2 (germline): KGHDR, SFDVKD. The CDR3 sequence is 15 residues long. V is TRBV24-1 and J is TRBJ2-3; D may be TRBD2 (5 bases). The specimen was peripheral blood, collected 28 days after the second AZD1222 dose. This clonotype originated in an adult who received the AZD1222 COVID-19 vaccine. CDR3 in amino acids: CATSDPSGSGDTQYF. DNA of the CDR3: TGTGCCACCAGTGACCCCTCGGGGAGCGGAGATACGCAGTATTTT.